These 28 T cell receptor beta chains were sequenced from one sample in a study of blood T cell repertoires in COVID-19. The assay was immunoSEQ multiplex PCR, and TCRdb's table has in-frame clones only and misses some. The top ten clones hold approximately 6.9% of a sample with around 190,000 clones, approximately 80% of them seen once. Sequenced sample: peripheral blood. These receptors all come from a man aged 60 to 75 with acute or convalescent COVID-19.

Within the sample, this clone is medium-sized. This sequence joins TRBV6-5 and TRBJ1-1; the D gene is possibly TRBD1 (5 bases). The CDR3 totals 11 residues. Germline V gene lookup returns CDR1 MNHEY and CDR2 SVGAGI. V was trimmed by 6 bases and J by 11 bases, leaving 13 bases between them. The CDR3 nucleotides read TGTGCCAGCAGAAAAGGGGTGGTGGCTTTCTTT. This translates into CASRKGVVAFF.

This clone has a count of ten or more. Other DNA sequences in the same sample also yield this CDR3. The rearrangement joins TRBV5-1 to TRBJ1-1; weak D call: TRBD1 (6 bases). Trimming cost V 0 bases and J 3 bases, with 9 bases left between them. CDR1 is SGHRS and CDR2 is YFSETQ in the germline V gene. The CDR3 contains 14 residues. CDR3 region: CASSLDRAYTEAFF. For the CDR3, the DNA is TGCGCCAGCAGCTTGGACAGGGCCTACACTGAAGCTTTCTTT.

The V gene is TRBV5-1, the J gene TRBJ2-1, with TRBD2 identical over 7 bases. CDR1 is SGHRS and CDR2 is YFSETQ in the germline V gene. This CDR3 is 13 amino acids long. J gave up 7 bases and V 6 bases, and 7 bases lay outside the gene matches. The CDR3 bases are TGCGCCAGCAACCCTACGGGGGGTAATGAGCAGTTCTTC. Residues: CASNPTGGNEQFF.

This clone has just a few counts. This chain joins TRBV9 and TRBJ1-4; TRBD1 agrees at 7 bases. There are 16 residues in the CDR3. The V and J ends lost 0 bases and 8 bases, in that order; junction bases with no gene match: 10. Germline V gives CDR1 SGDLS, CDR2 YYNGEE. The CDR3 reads CASSVEGDRPSEKLFF. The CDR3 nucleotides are TGTGCCAGCAGCGTAGAGGGGGACAGACCGTCAGAAAAACTGTTTTTT.

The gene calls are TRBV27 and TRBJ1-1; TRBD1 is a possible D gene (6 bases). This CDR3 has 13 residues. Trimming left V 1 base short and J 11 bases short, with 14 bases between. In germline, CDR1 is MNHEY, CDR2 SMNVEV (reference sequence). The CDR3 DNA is TGTGCCAGCAGTTTATATGGGGGGGCGCAGGCTTTCTTT. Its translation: CASSLYGGAQAFF.

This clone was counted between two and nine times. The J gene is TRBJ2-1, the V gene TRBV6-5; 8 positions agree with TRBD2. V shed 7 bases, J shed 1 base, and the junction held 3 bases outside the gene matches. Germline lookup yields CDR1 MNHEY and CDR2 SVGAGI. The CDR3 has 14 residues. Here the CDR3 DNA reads TGTGCCAGCACGGCGGGAGGTTCCTACAATGAGCAGTTCTTC. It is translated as CASTAGGSYNEQFF.

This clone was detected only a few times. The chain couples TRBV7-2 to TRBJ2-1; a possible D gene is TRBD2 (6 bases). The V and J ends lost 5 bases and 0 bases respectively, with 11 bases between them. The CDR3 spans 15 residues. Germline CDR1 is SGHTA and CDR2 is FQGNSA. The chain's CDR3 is CASSVGLVSYNEQFF. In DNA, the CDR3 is TGTGCCAGCAGCGTGGGACTGGTCTCCTACAATGAGCAGTTCTTC. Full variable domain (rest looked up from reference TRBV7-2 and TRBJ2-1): GAGVSQSPSNKVTEKGKDVELRCDPISGHTALYWYRQSLGQGLEFLIYFQGNSAPDKSGLPSDRFSAERTGGSVSTLTIQRTQQEDSAVYLCASSVGLVSYNEQFFGPGTRLTVL.

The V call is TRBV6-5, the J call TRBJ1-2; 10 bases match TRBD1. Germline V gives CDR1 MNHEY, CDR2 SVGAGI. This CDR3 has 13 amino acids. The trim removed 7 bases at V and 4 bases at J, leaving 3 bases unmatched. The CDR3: CASTRQGAYGYTF. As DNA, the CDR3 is TGTGCCAGCACTCGACAGGGGGCCTATGGCTACACCTTC.

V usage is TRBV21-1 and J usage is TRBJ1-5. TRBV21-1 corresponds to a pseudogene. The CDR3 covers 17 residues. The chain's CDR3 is CASSKALVGRGDQPQHF. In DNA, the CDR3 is TGTGCCAGCAGCAAAGCGCTCGTAGGGAGGGGTGATCAGCCCCAGCATTTT.

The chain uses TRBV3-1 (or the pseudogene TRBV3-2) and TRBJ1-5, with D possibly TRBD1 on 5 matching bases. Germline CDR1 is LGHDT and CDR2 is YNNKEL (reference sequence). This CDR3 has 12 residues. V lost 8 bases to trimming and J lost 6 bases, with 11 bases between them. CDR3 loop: CASGRASQPQHF. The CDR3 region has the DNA TGTGCCAGCGGCAGGGCGTCTCAGCCCCAGCATTTT.

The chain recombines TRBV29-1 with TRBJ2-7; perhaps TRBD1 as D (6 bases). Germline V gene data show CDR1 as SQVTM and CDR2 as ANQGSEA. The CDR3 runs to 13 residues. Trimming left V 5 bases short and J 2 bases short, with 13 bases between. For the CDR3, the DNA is TGCAGCGTTCGGACAGCCTCTACCTACGAGCAGTACTTC. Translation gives CSVRTASTYEQYF.

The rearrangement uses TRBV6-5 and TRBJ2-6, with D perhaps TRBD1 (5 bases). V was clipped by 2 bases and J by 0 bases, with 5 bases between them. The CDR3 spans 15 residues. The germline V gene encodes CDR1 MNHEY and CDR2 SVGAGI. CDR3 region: CASSYDSSGANVLTF. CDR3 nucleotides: TGTGCCAGCAGTTACGACAGCTCTGGGGCCAACGTCCTGACTTTC.

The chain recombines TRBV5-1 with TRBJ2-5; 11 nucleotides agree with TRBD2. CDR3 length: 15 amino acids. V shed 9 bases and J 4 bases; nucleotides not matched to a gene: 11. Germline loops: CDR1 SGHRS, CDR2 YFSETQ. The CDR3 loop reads CATSSGRYLGETQYF. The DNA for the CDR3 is TGCGCCACATCTAGCGGGAGGTACCTGGGAGAGACCCAGTACTTC.

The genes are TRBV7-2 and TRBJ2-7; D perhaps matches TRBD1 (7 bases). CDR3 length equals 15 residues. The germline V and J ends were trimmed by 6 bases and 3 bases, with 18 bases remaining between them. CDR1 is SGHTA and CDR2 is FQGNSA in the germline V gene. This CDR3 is CASSAGGFSGYEQYF. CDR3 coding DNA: TGTGCCAGCAGTGCAGGGGGGTTTAGCGGCTACGAGCAGTACTTC.

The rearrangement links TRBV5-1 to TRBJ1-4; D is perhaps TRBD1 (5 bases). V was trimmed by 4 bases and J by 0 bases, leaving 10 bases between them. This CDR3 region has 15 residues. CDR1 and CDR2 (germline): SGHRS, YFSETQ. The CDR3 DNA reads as TGCGCCAGCAGCACTTTAGGGGCAACTAATGAAAAACTGTTTTTT. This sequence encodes CASSTLGATNEKLFF.

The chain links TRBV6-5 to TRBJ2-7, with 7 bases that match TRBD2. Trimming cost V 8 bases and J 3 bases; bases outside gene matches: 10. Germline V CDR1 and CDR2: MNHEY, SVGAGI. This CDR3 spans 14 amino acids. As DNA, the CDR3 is TGTGCCAGCCCCTCCCCTAGCGGAAACTACGAGCAGTACTTC. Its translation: CASPSPSGNYEQYF.

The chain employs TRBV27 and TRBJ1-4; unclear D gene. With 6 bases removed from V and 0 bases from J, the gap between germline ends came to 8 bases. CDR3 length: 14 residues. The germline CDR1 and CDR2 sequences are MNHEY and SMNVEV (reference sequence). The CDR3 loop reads CASRSYATNEKLFF. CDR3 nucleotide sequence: TGTGCCAGCAGGAGTTATGCAACTAATGAAAAACTGTTTTTT.

CDR3 sequence reads: CASSYDRLNEAFF. CDR3 nucleotide sequence: TGTGCCAGCAGTTACGACAGACTTAATGAAGCTTTCTTT. The V gene is TRBV6-5, the J gene TRBJ1-1, with D possibly matching TRBD1 (5 bases). The CDR3 extends over 13 amino acids. Trimming left V 2 bases short and J 7 bases short, with 11 bases between. The germline CDR1 and CDR2 sequences are MNHEY and SVGAGI.

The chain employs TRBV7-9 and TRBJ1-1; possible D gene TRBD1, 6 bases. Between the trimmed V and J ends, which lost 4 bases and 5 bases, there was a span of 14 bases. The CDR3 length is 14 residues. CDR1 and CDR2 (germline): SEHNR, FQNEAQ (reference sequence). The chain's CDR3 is CASSWGQSGTEAFF. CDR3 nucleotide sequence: TGTGCCAGCAGCTGGGGGCAGAGTGGTACTGAAGCTTTCTTT.

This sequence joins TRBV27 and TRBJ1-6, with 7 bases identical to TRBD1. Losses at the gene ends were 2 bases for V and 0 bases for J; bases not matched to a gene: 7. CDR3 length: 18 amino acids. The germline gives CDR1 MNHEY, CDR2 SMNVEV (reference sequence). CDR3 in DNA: TGTGCCAGCAGTTTAAGTAGGGACAGATACTCCTATAATTCACCCCTCCACTTT. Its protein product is CASSLSRDRYSYNSPLHF.

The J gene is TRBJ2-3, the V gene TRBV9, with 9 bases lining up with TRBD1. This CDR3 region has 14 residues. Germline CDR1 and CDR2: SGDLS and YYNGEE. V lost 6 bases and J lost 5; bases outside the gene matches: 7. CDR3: CASTSGTGKDTQYF. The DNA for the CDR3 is TGTGCCAGCACCTCCGGGACAGGGAAAGATACGCAGTATTTT.

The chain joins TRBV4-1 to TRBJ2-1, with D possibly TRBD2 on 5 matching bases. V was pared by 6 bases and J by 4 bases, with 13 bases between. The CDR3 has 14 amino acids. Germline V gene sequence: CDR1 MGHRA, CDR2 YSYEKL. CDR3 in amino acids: CASSPGNGYNEQFF. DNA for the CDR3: TGCGCCAGCAGTCCGGGGAACGGATACAATGAGCAGTTCTTC.

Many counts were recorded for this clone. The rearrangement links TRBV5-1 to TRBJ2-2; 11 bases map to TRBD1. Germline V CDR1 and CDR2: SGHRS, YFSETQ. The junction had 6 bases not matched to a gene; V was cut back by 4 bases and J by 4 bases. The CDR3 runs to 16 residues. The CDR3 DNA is TGCGCCAGCAGCCCGGACAGGGGGCTGACCACCGGGGAGCTGTTTTTT. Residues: CASSPDRGLTTGELFF. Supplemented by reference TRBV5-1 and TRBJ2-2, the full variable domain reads KAGVTQTPRYLIKTRGQQVTLSCSPISGHRSVSWYQQTPGQGLQFLFEYFSETQRNKGNFPGRFSGRQFSNSRSEMNVSTLELGDSALYLCASSPDRGLTTGELFFGEGSRLTVL.

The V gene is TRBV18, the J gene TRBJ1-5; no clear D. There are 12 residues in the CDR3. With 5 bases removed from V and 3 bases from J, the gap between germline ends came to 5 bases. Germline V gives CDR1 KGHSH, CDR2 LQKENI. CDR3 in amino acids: CASSSYNQPQHF. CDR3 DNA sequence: TGTGCCAGCTCATCGTACAATCAGCCCCAGCATTTT.

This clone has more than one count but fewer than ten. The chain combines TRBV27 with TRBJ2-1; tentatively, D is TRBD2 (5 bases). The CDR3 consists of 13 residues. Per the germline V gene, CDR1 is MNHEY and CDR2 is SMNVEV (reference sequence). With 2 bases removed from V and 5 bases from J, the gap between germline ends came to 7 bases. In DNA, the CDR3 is TGTGCCAGCAGTTTAGGACTCAACAATGAGCAGTTCTTC. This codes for CASSLGLNNEQFF.

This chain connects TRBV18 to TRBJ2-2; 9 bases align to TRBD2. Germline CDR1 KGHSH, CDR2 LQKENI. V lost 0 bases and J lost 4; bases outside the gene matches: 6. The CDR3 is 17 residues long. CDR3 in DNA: TGTGCCAGCTCACCACCGGGACTAGCTGGAGTCACCGGGGAGCTGTTTTTT. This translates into CASSPPGLAGVTGELFF.

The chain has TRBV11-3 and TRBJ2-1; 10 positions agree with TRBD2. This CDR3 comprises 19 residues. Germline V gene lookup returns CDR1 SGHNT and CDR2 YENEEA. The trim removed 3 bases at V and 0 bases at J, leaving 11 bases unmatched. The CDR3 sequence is CASSLSGASGGRSYNEQFF. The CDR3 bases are TGTGCCAGCAGCTTGTCTGGGGCTAGCGGGGGCCGCTCCTACAATGAGCAGTTCTTC. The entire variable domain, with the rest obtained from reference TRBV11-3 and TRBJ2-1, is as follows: EAGVVQSPRYKIIEKKQPVAFWCNPISGHNTLYWYLQNLGQGPELLIRYENEEAVDDSQLPKDRFSAERLKGVDSTLKIQPAELGDSAVYLCASSLSGASGGRSYNEQFFGPGTRLTVL.

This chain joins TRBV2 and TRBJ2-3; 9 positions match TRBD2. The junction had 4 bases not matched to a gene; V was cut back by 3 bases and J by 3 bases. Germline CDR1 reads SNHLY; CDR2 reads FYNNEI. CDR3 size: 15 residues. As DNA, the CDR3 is TGTGCCAGCAGTGATGGGCGGGGGGGTACAGATACGCAGTATTTT. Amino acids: CASSDGRGGTDTQYF.